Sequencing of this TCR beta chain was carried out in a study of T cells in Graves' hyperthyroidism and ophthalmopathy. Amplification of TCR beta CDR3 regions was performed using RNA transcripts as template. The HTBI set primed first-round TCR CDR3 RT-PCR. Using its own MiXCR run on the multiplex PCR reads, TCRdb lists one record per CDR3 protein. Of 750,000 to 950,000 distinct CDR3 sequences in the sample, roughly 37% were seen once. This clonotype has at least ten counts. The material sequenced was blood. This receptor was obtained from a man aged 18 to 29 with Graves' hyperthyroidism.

The CDR3: CASSPSGSMAEQYF. The CDR3 region has the DNA TGTGCCAGCAGCCCTAGCGGGAGTATGGCCGAGCAGTACTTC. This chain links TRBV7-9 with TRBJ2-7, with 10 positions matching TRBD2. Unmatched junction bases numbered 7, after V lost 5 bases and J lost 6 bases. The CDR3 sequence is 14 residues long. Germline assignment: CDR1 SEHNR and CDR2 FQNEAQ (reference sequence).